A selection of T cell receptor beta chains follows, all from one sample in a study of T cell responses to AZD1222 COVID-19 vaccine. TCRdb's copy holds only in-frame clones and misses some; the assay was immunoSEQ multiplex PCR. The data hold fewer than 20,000 clones, with under 90% observed a single time. The input for sequencing was peripheral blood, taken 28 days after the second AZD1222 dose. The receptors come from an adult who received the AZD1222 COVID-19 vaccine. The CDR3 runs from the conserved cysteine through the conserved F or W. Fields, in order: clone size, V gene, D gene, J gene, CDR3 DNA, CDR3 protein. A D gene is named only where the DNA matches it firmly. Not all rows give a size; the values are once, few, many and, for expanded clones, a class.

clone_size: .; v_call: TRBV6-5; d_call: .; j_call: TRBJ2-5; cdr3_nt: TGTGCCAGCAGTTATCAGGGACACCAGTACTTC; cdr3_aa: CASSYQGHQYF
clone_size: .; v_call: TRBV5-4; d_call: .; j_call: TRBJ2-1; cdr3_nt: TGTGCCAGCGCGGGAAGATTAGTAGGGGGTCACAATGAGCAGTTCTTC; cdr3_aa: CASAGRLVGGHNEQFF
clone_size: .; v_call: TRBV11-2; d_call: .; j_call: TRBJ1-1; cdr3_nt: TGTGCCAGCAGCTTGGGCGGGGTGGCACTAACCGGCACTGAAGCTTTCTTT; cdr3_aa: CASSLGGVALTGTEAFF
clone_size: .; v_call: TRBV3-1/TRBV3-2; d_call: TRBD2; j_call: TRBJ2-5; cdr3_nt: TGTGCCAGCAGCCAAGGGTCTAGCGGAGGGGAGACCCAGTACTTC; cdr3_aa: CASSQGSSGGETQYF
clone_size: .; v_call: TRBV18; d_call: .; j_call: TRBJ1-5; cdr3_nt: TGTGCCAGCTCACTAGGCGGGTTAAGCAATCAGCCCCAGCATTTT; cdr3_aa: CASSLGGLSNQPQHF
clone_size: .; v_call: TRBV30; d_call: .; j_call: TRBJ2-3; cdr3_nt: TGTGCCTGGAGTTCCTTCAGAAGGGGCACAGATACGCAGTATTTT; cdr3_aa: CAWSSFRRGTDTQYF
clone_size: .; v_call: TRBV25-1; d_call: .; j_call: TRBJ1-2; cdr3_nt: TGTGCCAGCAGTGAATCCGGGGACTTCTATGGCTACACCTTC; cdr3_aa: CASSESGDFYGYTF
clone_size: .; v_call: TRBV7-9; d_call: .; j_call: TRBJ1-1; cdr3_nt: TGTGCCAGCAGCCTACGGACAGCTGAAGCTTTCTTT; cdr3_aa: CASSLRTAEAFF
clone_size: .; v_call: TRBV10-1; d_call: TRBD1; j_call: TRBJ1-4; cdr3_nt: TGCGCCAGCAGTGAAGTGACAGGGGGAAATGAAAAACTGTTTTTT; cdr3_aa: CASSEVTGGNEKLFF
clone_size: .; v_call: TRBV2; d_call: .; j_call: TRBJ2-1; cdr3_nt: TGTGCCAGCAGTGAGCCTTTCGTGGTCGAGCAGTTCTTC; cdr3_aa: CASSEPFVVEQFF
clone_size: .; v_call: TRBV7-7; d_call: TRBD1; j_call: TRBJ2-7; cdr3_nt: TGTGCTAGCAGCTTAGCACAGGGGTCCCCCTACGAGCAGTACTTC; cdr3_aa: CASSLAQGSPYEQYF
clone_size: .; v_call: TRBV14; d_call: TRBD1; j_call: TRBJ1-4; cdr3_nt: TGTGCCAGCAGCCAGATGGGACAGGCCCGACTGTTTTTT; cdr3_aa: CASSQMGQARLFF
clone_size: few; v_call: TRBV29-1; d_call: .; j_call: TRBJ1-1; cdr3_nt: TGCAGCGTTGACCGTGGCGCTGAAGCTTTCTTT; cdr3_aa: CSVDRGAEAFF
clone_size: .; v_call: TRBV19; d_call: .; j_call: TRBJ1-1; cdr3_nt: TGTGCCAGTAGCGGTACACGGAACACTGAAGCTTTCTTT; cdr3_aa: CASSGTRNTEAFF
clone_size: few; v_call: TRBV11-2; d_call: .; j_call: TRBJ2-3; cdr3_nt: TGTGCCAGCAGCTTAGTGGGGGGGGCGGTTGCAGATACGCAGTATTTT; cdr3_aa: CASSLVGGAVADTQYF
clone_size: .; v_call: TRBV19; d_call: .; j_call: TRBJ2-2; cdr3_nt: TGTGCCAGTAGTACCGCCCCCCGGGCACAGGGCGGGGAGCTGTTTTTT; cdr3_aa: CASSTAPRAQGGELFF
clone_size: .; v_call: TRBV29-1; d_call: TRBD1; j_call: TRBJ2-2; cdr3_nt: TGCAGCGTTAACAGGGGCGGGAACACCGGGGAGCTGTTTTTT; cdr3_aa: CSVNRGGNTGELFF
clone_size: .; v_call: TRBV7-6; d_call: TRBD2; j_call: TRBJ2-1; cdr3_nt: TGTGCCAGCAGCCCTCGACTAGCGGGGGATGATAATGAGCAGTTCTTC; cdr3_aa: CASSPRLAGDDNEQFF
clone_size: .; v_call: TRBV15; d_call: .; j_call: TRBJ2-1; cdr3_nt: TGTGCCACCAGCAGAGATGGCCTCGACAATGAGCAGTTCTTC; cdr3_aa: CATSRDGLDNEQFF
clone_size: .; v_call: TRBV2; d_call: .; j_call: TRBJ1-5; cdr3_nt: TGTGCCAGCAGGGAAGGGAACGGCAATCAGCCCCAGCATTTT; cdr3_aa: CASREGNGNQPQHF
clone_size: .; v_call: TRBV11-3; d_call: TRBD2; j_call: TRBJ2-2; cdr3_nt: TGTGCCAGCAGCCCGGGACTAGCGAACACCGGGGAGCTGTTTTTT; cdr3_aa: CASSPGLANTGELFF
clone_size: .; v_call: TRBV2; d_call: TRBD1; j_call: TRBJ1-6; cdr3_nt: TGTGCCAGCGGGACAGAGAATTCACCCCTCCACTTT; cdr3_aa: CASGTENSPLHF
clone_size: .; v_call: TRBV6-5; d_call: TRBD2; j_call: TRBJ2-7; cdr3_nt: TGTGCCAGCAGTCCGGGACTAGGAAGAGGCTACGAGCAGTACTTC; cdr3_aa: CASSPGLGRGYEQYF
clone_size: .; v_call: TRBV5-1; d_call: .; j_call: TRBJ1-5; cdr3_nt: TGCGCCAGCAGCTTGGAAGGCACCAATCAGCCCCAGCATTTT; cdr3_aa: CASSLEGTNQPQHF
clone_size: once; v_call: TRBV27; d_call: TRBD1; j_call: TRBJ2-7; cdr3_nt: TGTGCCAGCAGCCGTGACAGGGCCGGCGAGCAGTACTTC; cdr3_aa: CASSRDRAGEQYF
clone_size: .; v_call: TRBV1; d_call: .; j_call: TRBJ2-4; cdr3_nt: TGCACCAGCAGCCAAGACAGGGGTTTGGGCAAAAACATTCAGTACTTC; cdr3_aa: CTSSQDRGLGKNIQYF
clone_size: .; v_call: TRBV9; d_call: TRBD2; j_call: TRBJ2-1; cdr3_nt: TGTGCCAGCAGTCGGTTAGCGGGAGCGGGGTACAATGAGCAGTTCTTC; cdr3_aa: CASSRLAGAGYNEQFF